A single sample is the source of the 28 T cell receptor beta chains below, sequenced in a study of blood T cell repertoires in COVID-19. Sequenced by immunoSEQ multiplex PCR; TCRdb stores in-frame clones only, minus some. Found here are about 200,000 clones, 89% of them singletons; the top ten hold 6.5% to 9.5%. Material for sequencing was PBMCs or T cells enriched from blood (not recorded which). These receptors were collected from a woman between 18 and 29 years old who had recovered from COVID-19.

V usage is TRBV4-1 and J usage is TRBJ2-5; 12 nucleotides match TRBD2. Germline V gene sequence: CDR1 MGHRA, CDR2 YSYEKL. The CDR3 consists of 17 residues. V lost 1 base and J lost 5; bases outside the gene matches: 8. This CDR3 is CASSQGQLAGGLETQYF. In DNA form, the CDR3 reads TGCGCCAGCAGCCAAGGGCAGCTAGCGGGGGGGCTGGAGACCCAGTACTTC.

This rearrangement joins TRBV4-2 to TRBJ1-2, with TRBD1 as a possible D gene (6 bases). CDR1 is LGHNA and CDR2 is YNFKEQ in the germline V gene. Trimming stripped 4 bases from V and 6 bases from J, with 21 bases between. This CDR3 is built from 16 residues. The CDR3 protein is CASSLLTPDRPDGYTF. The CDR3 DNA is TGTGCCAGCAGCCTCCTAACCCCTGACAGGCCTGATGGCTACACCTTC.

V gene TRBV9 combines with J gene TRBJ2-1; D remains ambiguous. This CDR3 spans 14 amino acids. Germline V gives CDR1 SGDLS, CDR2 YYNGEE. Trimming removed 0 bases at V and 0 bases at J, with 4 bases between. The CDR3 bases are TGTGCCAGCAGCGTAGGCAGCTCCTACAATGAGCAGTTCTTC. Its translation: CASSVGSSYNEQFF. The full variable domain, with the rest looked up from reference TRBV9 and TRBJ2-1, is DSGVTQTPKHLITATGQRVTLRCSPRSGDLSVYWYQQSLDQGLQFLIQYYNGEERAKGNILERFSAQQFPDLHSELNLSSLELGDSALYFCASSVGSSYNEQFFGPGTRLTVL.

This clone was found once. The J gene is TRBJ2-2, the V gene TRBV12-2; the table's D call, TRBD2, was not checked against the DNA. TRBV12-2 is labeled a pseudogene. The CDR3 sequence is 13 residues long. For the CDR3, the DNA is TGTGCAAGTCGCTCCGGGGATTCCGGGGAGCTGTTTTTT. Translation: CASRSGDSGELFF.

The CDR3 DNA reads as TGCGCCAGCAGCTTGTGGGGGGATAACACTGAAGCTTTCTTT. Translation: CASSLWGDNTEAFF. The chain couples TRBV5-1 to TRBJ1-1, with D perhaps TRBD1 (5 bases). Germline assignment: CDR1 SGHRS and CDR2 YFSETQ. V lost 1 base and J 2 bases, leaving 9 bases between the germline ends. The CDR3 length is 14 residues.

The rearrangement joins TRBV7-6 to TRBJ2-5; 8 bases are a match to TRBD2. Trimming at V came to 5 bases and at J to 4 bases, leaving 9 bases not matched to a gene. CDR3 length equals 15 residues. Germline V gives CDR1 SGHVS, CDR2 FNYEAQ. The CDR3: CASSPELRGVETQYF. CDR3 DNA sequence: TGTGCCAGCAGCCCAGAGTTGCGGGGGGTAGAGACCCAGTACTTC.

The chain recombines TRBV6-5 with TRBJ2-7; no clear D gene. From germline, CDR1 is MNHEY and CDR2 SVGAGI. V was pared by 6 bases and J by 1 base, with 10 bases between. The CDR3 is 13 residues long. CDR3 loop: CASRTPVSYEQYF. CDR3 coding DNA: TGTGCCAGCAGGACACCTGTTTCCTACGAGCAGTACTTC.

V and J are TRBV5-1 and TRBJ1-4; the match to TRBD1 covers 9 bases. Germline values: CDR1 SGHRS, CDR2 YFSETQ. This CDR3 is built from 16 residues. Trimming at V came to 4 bases and at J to 4 bases, leaving 8 bases not matched to a gene. CDR3 sequence (DNA): TGCGCCAGCAGCCTACAGGGACAGGGCATTAATGAAAAACTGTTTTTT. This encodes CASSLQGQGINEKLFF.

This clone has just one count. The chain is built from TRBV28 and TRBJ2-7; 10 positions match TRBD1. Looked up from germline, CDR1 is MDHEN and CDR2 is SYDVKM. This CDR3 has 15 amino acids. V gave up 6 bases and J gave up 2 bases; unmatched junction bases: 7. The CDR3 sequence: CASSPAGTGAYEQYF. The CDR3, as DNA: TGTGCCAGCAGCCCCGCCGGGACAGGGGCCTACGAGCAGTACTTC.

The CDR3 loop reads CSVRWFGGAYNEQFF. The CDR3 bases are TGCAGCGTTAGATGGTTCGGGGGGGCCTACAATGAGCAGTTCTTC. The chain couples TRBV29-1 to TRBJ2-1; 8 bases fit TRBD2. The germline CDR1 and CDR2 sequences are SQVTM and ANQGSEA. CDR3 length: 15 residues. Trimming removed 5 bases from V and 2 bases from J; junction bases left unmatched: 8.

CDR3 in DNA: TGTGCCAGTAGTGATGGGCGTAACACTGAAGCTTTCTTT. Protein product: CASSDGRNTEAFF. J is TRBJ1-1 and V is TRBV19; D ambiguous. This CDR3 contains 13 residues. V lost 5 bases and J lost 2, with 9 bases in between. CDR1 is LNHDA and CDR2 is SQIVND in the germline V gene (reference sequence).

The genes are TRBV12-3 or TRBV12-4 and TRBJ1-5; D is ambiguous. The V gene lost 6 bases and the J gene lost 3 bases, with 3 bases spanning the gap. CDR3 length equals 11 residues. CDR3 residues: CASSSNQPQHF. The DNA of the CDR3 is TGTGCCAGCAGCTCCAATCAGCCCCAGCATTTT.

V gene TRBV7-9 combines with J gene TRBJ2-7; TRBD2 might be the D (5 bases). The CDR3 length is 12 residues. V was cut by 5 bases and J by 7 bases, with 12 bases left in between. From germline, CDR1 is SEHNR and CDR2 FQNEAQ (reference sequence). This CDR3 is CASSRGLREQYF. The CDR3 DNA sequence: TGTGCCAGCAGCCGGGGATTGAGGGAGCAGTACTTC.

The chain carries TRBV5-4 and TRBJ1-2; unclear D gene. The CDR3 is made up of 12 amino acids. Germline V gene data show CDR1 as SGHNT and CDR2 as YYREEE (reference sequence). With 3 bases removed from V and 3 bases from J, the gap between germline ends came to 6 bases. The CDR3 coding sequence is TGTGCCAGCAGCTCAGATGACTATGGCTACACCTTC. This codes for CASSSDDYGYTF.

This clone was picked up one time. The chain is built from TRBV5-6 and TRBJ2-1, with TRBD1 matching over 8 bases. The CDR3 has 14 amino acids. Per the germline V gene, CDR1 is SGHDT and CDR2 is YYEEEE. After removal of 0 bases from V and 8 bases from J, the junction contained 4 bases not matched to a gene. The CDR3 DNA sequence: TGTGCCAGCAGCTTGGGACAGGGGAGGTATGAGCAGTTCTTC. This gives the protein CASSLGQGRYEQFF.

This clone was found a few times. The genes are TRBV9 and TRBJ1-5; tentative D call: TRBD1 (6 bases). This CDR3 region has 18 residues. V lost 4 bases and J 5 bases, leaving 25 bases between the germline ends. CDR1 SGDLS and CDR2 YYNGEE come from the germline V gene. The CDR3 DNA sequence: TGTGCCAGCAGCCCACCTCCAGTGGGGTTCAGGGGATATCAGCCCCAGCATTTT. It translates to CASSPPPVGFRGYQPQHF.

V usage is TRBV27 and J usage is TRBJ2-5, with a weak D call TRBD2 (7 bases). Germline-derived CDR1 and CDR2 are MNHEY and SMNVEV (reference sequence). The CDR3 covers 17 residues. The V end lost 2 bases, the J end lost 1 base, and 17 bases lay between the germline ends. The CDR3 protein is CASSLRGGGWGQETQYF. As DNA, the CDR3 is TGTGCCAGCAGTTTAAGAGGGGGAGGGTGGGGCCAAGAGACCCAGTACTTC.

V usage is TRBV5-1 and J usage is TRBJ2-3, with 7 bases aligning to TRBD2. The germline gives CDR1 SGHRS, CDR2 YFSETQ. This CDR3 contains 17 residues. Trimming took 0 bases from V and 4 from J; bases not matched to a gene: 11. This chain's CDR3 is CASSLEVPGGGADTQYF. In DNA form, the CDR3 reads TGCGCCAGCAGCTTGGAGGTCCCGGGGGGTGGCGCAGATACGCAGTATTTT.

J is TRBJ1-5 and V is TRBV5-5; weak D call: TRBD1 (6 bases). From germline, CDR1 is SGHKS and CDR2 YYEKEE (reference sequence). V was cut by 4 bases and J by 7 bases, with 15 bases left in between. This CDR3 region has 14 residues. The CDR3 loop reads CASSPTRGGQPQHF. DNA of the CDR3: TGTGCCAGCAGCCCCACTCGGGGGGGCCAGCCCCAGCATTTT.

The chain recombines TRBV2 with TRBJ1-1; 7 bases match TRBD1. The CDR3 consists of 16 residues. V shed 7 bases, J shed 5 bases, and the junction held 16 bases outside the gene matches. The germline gives CDR1 SNHLY, CDR2 FYNNEI. CDR3 loop: CASKRGVKGGRTEAFF. The DNA for the CDR3 is TGTGCCAGCAAACGAGGGGTGAAAGGGGGCAGGACTGAAGCTTTCTTT.

This chain uses TRBV5-1 with TRBJ2-5; 11 bases are a match to TRBD2. Germline V CDR1 and CDR2: SGHRS, YFSETQ. Germline trimming cut 2 bases from V and 1 base from J; bases unmatched to any gene: 10. The CDR3 length is 18 residues. The CDR3 protein is CASSFRLGLAGSQETQYF. The CDR3 DNA follows: TGCGCCAGCAGCTTTCGTCTCGGACTAGCGGGCTCCCAAGAGACCCAGTACTTC.

The V and J genes are TRBV9 and TRBJ2-2; 11 bases are shared with TRBD2. Germline V gene sequence: CDR1 SGDLS, CDR2 YYNGEE. The ends lost 7 bases at V and 6 bases at J; junction bases unmatched: 14. This CDR3 has 17 amino acids. CDR3 in DNA: TGTGCCAGCGGCACCCCTTTAGCGGGGGGGCCCGCCGGGGAGCTGTTTTTT. Translation: CASGTPLAGGPAGELFF.

This chain uses TRBV7-9 with TRBJ1-1; D unresolved. Trimming removed 3 bases from V and 3 bases from J, with 2 bases in between. The CDR3 runs 11 residues. In germline, CDR1 is SEHNR, CDR2 FQNEAQ (reference sequence). The CDR3 DNA is TGTGCCAGCAGCTTCGACACTGAAGCTTTCTTT. This sequence encodes CASSFDTEAFF.

The gene calls are TRBV6-1 and TRBJ1-1; weak D call: TRBD1 (6 bases). The V gene's germline CDR1 is MNHNS and CDR2 SASEGT. The length of the CDR3 is 16 residues. Trimming pared 4 bases from V and 1 base from J, leaving 16 bases between. The CDR3 DNA follows: TGTGCCAGCAGTGTCCTACAGGGAGGGGGGAACACTGAAGCTTTCTTT. Encoded protein: CASSVLQGGGNTEAFF.

The chain links TRBV5-5 to TRBJ2-3; D not resolved. The CDR3 has 15 residues. Germline CDR1 and CDR2: SGHKS and YYEKEE (reference sequence). The V end lost 4 bases, the J end lost 6 bases, and 18 bases lay between the germline ends. The CDR3 DNA sequence: TGTGCCAGCAGCCCCCAGCGCGGTGGTATGGATACGCAGTATTTT. This translates into CASSPQRGGMDTQYF.

This rearrangement joins TRBV9 to TRBJ2-1, with TRBD1 matching 11 bases. In germline, CDR1 is SGDLS, CDR2 YYNGEE. V trimming: 0 bases; J trimming: 8 bases; junction bases outside the gene matches: 13. This CDR3 spans 18 amino acids. Here the CDR3 DNA reads TGTGCCAGCAGCGTAGCTGTGGGGGTTGGACAGGGGGCTGATGAGCAGTTCTTC. Protein: CASSVAVGVGQGADEQFF.

This clone was seen more than once but under ten times. The chain joins TRBV6-5 to TRBJ2-3; TRBD2 aligns across 7 bases. V shed 9 bases, J shed 0 bases, and the junction held 9 bases outside the gene matches. This CDR3 has 15 residues. CDR1 and CDR2 (germline): MNHEY, SVGAGI. The CDR3 region is CASHRGGESTDTQYF. CDR3 in DNA: TGTGCCAGTCATCGTGGGGGGGAGAGCACAGATACGCAGTATTTT.

The chain recombines TRBV3-1 (or the pseudogene TRBV3-2) with TRBJ1-1; a possible D gene is TRBD1 (5 bases). The CDR3 totals 16 residues. V lost 4 bases and J lost 4, with 19 bases in between. The germline V gene encodes CDR1 LGHDT and CDR2 YNNKEL (reference sequence). The CDR3 loop reads CASSRHGGGRGTEAFF. The CDR3 nucleotides are TGTGCCAGCAGCCGGCACGGGGGAGGAAGAGGCACTGAAGCTTTCTTT.